The entry that follows covers one TCR beta chain sequence. Its specificity is not known. The protocol was immunoSEQ multiplex PCR, while the TCRdb copy is restricted to in-frame clones and leaves out a portion. The data contain tens of thousands of clones, 90% to 95% of them singletons. This entry comes from a study of graft-versus-host responses after intestinal transplantation. Germline loops: CDR1 SGDLS, CDR2 YYNGEE. The length of the CDR3 is 15 residues. V was trimmed by 4 bases and J by 3 bases, leaving 16 bases between them. The sequence derives from a human donor who received an intestinal transplant. The sequences come from unstimulated CD8+ T cells sorted from spleen or lymph node cells, collected before intestinal transplant. The rearrangement joins TRBV9 to TRBJ1-1; weak D call: TRBD1 (5 bases). CDR3 nucleotide sequence: TGTGCCAGCAGCCCACAGACCAGGGAAGACACTGAAGCTTTCTTT. It yields the protein CASSPQTREDTEAFF.